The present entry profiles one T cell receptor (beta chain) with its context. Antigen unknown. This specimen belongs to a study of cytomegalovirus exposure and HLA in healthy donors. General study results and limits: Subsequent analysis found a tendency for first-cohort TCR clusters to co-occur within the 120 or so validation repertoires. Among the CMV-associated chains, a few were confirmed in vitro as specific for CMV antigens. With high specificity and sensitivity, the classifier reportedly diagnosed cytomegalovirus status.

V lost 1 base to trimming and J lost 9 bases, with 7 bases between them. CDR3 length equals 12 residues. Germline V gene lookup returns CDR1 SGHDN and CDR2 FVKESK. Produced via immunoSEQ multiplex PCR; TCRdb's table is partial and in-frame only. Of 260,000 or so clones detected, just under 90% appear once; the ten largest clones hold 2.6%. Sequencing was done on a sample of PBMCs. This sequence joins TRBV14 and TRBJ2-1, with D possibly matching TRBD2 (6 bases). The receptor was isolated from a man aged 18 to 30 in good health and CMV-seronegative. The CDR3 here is CASSQGLGEQFF. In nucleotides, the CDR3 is TGTGCCAGCAGCCAAGGACTAGGTGAGCAGTTCTTC.